The 13 T cell receptor beta chains below all came from one sample that was sequenced in a study of blood T cells in healthy people across ages. The use of a sample-barcoded 5' primer and a J-beta primer mix characterized a second PCR of about 7 to 12 cycles. TCRdb used MiXCR to reprocess the 5' RACE reads, holding one entry per CDR3 protein. The sample shows 750,000 to 950,000 distinct CDR3 sequences, around half of them seen only once. Sequencing was done on a sample of blood. The source of these receptors is an elderly man in good health.

V and J are TRBV13 and TRBJ1-1; no firm D call. The CDR3 loop spans 14 amino acids. V was pared by 3 bases and J by 4 bases, with 12 bases between. Germline V gene lookup returns CDR1 PRHDT and CDR2 FYEKMQ (reference sequence). CDR3 residues: CASSFWGGGTEAFF. The CDR3, as DNA: TGTGCCAGCAGCTTCTGGGGTGGCGGCACTGAAGCTTTCTTT.

The V gene is TRBV7-9, the J gene TRBJ2-5; 9 positions agree with TRBD1. Germline CDR1 is SEHNR and CDR2 is FQNEAQ (reference sequence). The CDR3 is 14 residues long. J gave up 5 bases and V 1 base, and 2 bases lay outside the gene matches. The CDR3 sequence is CASSLVGTGETQYF. The CDR3 DNA reads TGTGCCAGCAGCTTAGTCGGGACAGGGGAGACCCAGTACTTC.

This clonotype was observed a handful of times. The V gene is TRBV4-1, the J gene TRBJ2-2; 8 bases are shared with TRBD1. The V gene end was trimmed by 1 base and the J gene end by 6 bases; junction bases not matched to a gene: 7. CDR1 and CDR2 from the germline V gene are MGHRA and YSYEKL. The CDR3 loop spans 16 amino acids. The CDR3 loop reads CASSQVGRGRAGELFF. In DNA form, the CDR3 reads TGCGCCAGCAGCCAAGTGGGCAGGGGGCGCGCCGGGGAGCTGTTTTTT.

This chain joins TRBV7-9 and TRBJ2-7, with 11 bases lining up with TRBD2. J lost 3 bases, V lost 1 base, and 5 bases had no gene match. CDR3 length equals 16 residues. Germline CDR1 SEHNR, CDR2 FQNEAQ (reference sequence). The CDR3 DNA follows: TGTGCCAGCAGCTTAGGGCCGGGACTAGCGGACTACGAGCAGTACTTC. It is translated as CASSLGPGLADYEQYF.

The rearrangement links TRBV6-5 to TRBJ2-3, with 9 bases lining up with TRBD2. The CDR3 extends over 15 amino acids. Looked up from germline, CDR1 is MNHEY and CDR2 is SVGAGI. The trim removed 7 bases at V and 1 base at J, leaving 6 bases unmatched. This chain's CDR3 is CASNLIAGGTDTQYF. DNA of the CDR3: TGTGCCAGCAACCTGATAGCGGGAGGCACAGATACGCAGTATTTT.

This clonotype has more than one count but fewer than ten. The genes are TRBV6-6 and TRBJ2-3, with TRBD2 matching 11 bases. V shed 7 bases and J 6 bases; nucleotides not matched to a gene: 3. The CDR3 consists of 13 residues. Germline values: CDR1 MNHNY, CDR2 SVGAGI (reference sequence). The CDR3 DNA follows: TGTGCCAGCACTTTAGCGGGAGGGGATACGCAGTATTTT. Translating gives CASTLAGGDTQYF.

The J gene is TRBJ2-7, the V gene TRBV29-1; D not resolved. V was shortened by 7 bases and J by 6 bases, with 22 bases between the two germline ends. Germline CDR1 reads SQVTM; CDR2 reads ANQGSEA. The CDR3 runs to 14 residues. The CDR3 loop reads CSATQGHLAGEQYF. The CDR3 nucleotides read TGCAGCGCCACTCAAGGGCACCTGGCTGGCGAGCAGTACTTC.

V usage is TRBV5-1 and J usage is TRBJ2-7, with 9 bases identical to TRBD1. With V trimmed by 4 bases and J by 0 bases, 11 bases remained unmatched. The length of the CDR3 is 17 residues. Germline loops: CDR1 SGHRS, CDR2 YFSETQ. CDR3 amino acids: CASSAYWGQGISYEQYF. For the CDR3, the DNA is TGCGCCAGCAGCGCATACTGGGGACAGGGCATCTCCTACGAGCAGTACTTC.

This clonotype was picked up a small number of times. J is TRBJ1-5 and V is TRBV7-2; TRBD1 matches at 10 bases. CDR3 length: 14 amino acids. Germline-derived CDR1 and CDR2 are SGHTA and FQGNSA. Trimming at V came to 3 bases and at J to 8 bases, leaving 4 bases not matched to a gene. The CDR3 DNA sequence: TGTGCCAGCAGCTTGGGACAGGGGCCCAAGCCCCAGCATTTT. This gives the protein CASSLGQGPKPQHF.

The table lists this clonotype with a few counts. The chain combines TRBV20-1 with TRBJ2-1; D is ambiguous. V was cut by 3 bases and J by 9 bases, with 12 bases left in between. CDR1 is DFQATT and CDR2 is SNEGSKA in the germline V gene (reference sequence). The CDR3 has 12 residues. Here the CDR3 reads CSARVLLGEQFF. The CDR3, as DNA: TGCAGTGCTAGGGTCCTATTGGGTGAGCAGTTCTTC.

This clonotype was detected only a few times. The chain has TRBV28 and TRBJ2-6, with D unresolved. The CDR3 totals 14 residues. Germline-derived CDR1 and CDR2 are MDHEN and SYDVKM. With 7 bases removed from V and 1 base from J, the gap between germline ends came to 8 bases. In nucleotides, the CDR3 is TGTGCCAGCAACGTCTTATCTGGGGCCAACGTCCTGACTTTC. Protein product: CASNVLSGANVLTF.

With respect to this clonotype: One end of the junction is discordant with germline, which a read error may explain. The V call is TRBV20-1, the J call TRBJ2-4; 10 bases line up with TRBD1. The germline CDR1 and CDR2 sequences are DFQATT and SNEGSKA (reference sequence). This CDR3 spans 13 amino acids. This CDR3 is CGARGQGENIQYF. In nucleotides, the CDR3 is TGCGGTGCTAGAGGACAGGGGGAAAACATTCAGTACTTC.

Only a few counts were recorded for this clonotype. The J gene is TRBJ2-5, the V gene TRBV5-1, with TRBD2 identical over 12 bases. Unmatched junction bases numbered 3, after V lost 3 bases and J lost 0 bases. This CDR3 has 16 residues. CDR1 and CDR2 from the germline V gene are SGHRS and YFSETQ. This chain's CDR3 is CASSYGLAGYQETQYF. CDR3 coding DNA: TGCGCCAGCAGCTACGGACTAGCGGGGTACCAAGAGACCCAGTACTTC.